This TCR beta chain appears in the sequencing data of a study of blood T cell repertoires in COVID-19. About the study: Spain, Italy and the United States supplied samples that represented acute and convalescent COVID-19. T cells, B-cell-depleted T cells, or PBMCs provided the cDNA or gDNA that served as material.

TCRdb's table, derived via immunoSEQ multiplex PCR, lists solely in-frame clones and lacks some. The data hold about 62,000 clones, with roughly 89% observed a single time. This clonotype was obtained from a human donor in a cohort sampled during active COVID-19. The sequencing input was peripheral blood.

CDR3 sequence (DNA): TGTGCCAGCAGTTTAGCGGGGCCTTACAATGAGCAGTTCTTC. Encoded protein: CASSLAGPYNEQFF. The chain employs TRBV6-5 and TRBJ2-1, with 8 bases fitting TRBD2. The V segment lost 4 bases and the J segment 4 bases; nucleotides outside the gene matches: 3. Germline V gene data show CDR1 as MNHEY and CDR2 as SVGAGI. The CDR3 extends over 14 amino acids.